This TCR beta chain came from a study of T-cell reconstitution after alpha-beta-depleted transplantation in children. Preparation of the TCRbeta library was carried out with unique molecular identifiers. TCRdb recomputed calls from the PCR reads with MiXCR, one row per CDR3 protein. The table shows approximately 210,000 distinct CDR3 sequences, with just over 14% occurring only once. At least ten counts were recorded for this clonotype. The CDR3 is made up of 18 amino acids. CDR1 is SGHVS and CDR2 is FQNEAQ in the germline V gene. Germline trimming cut 5 bases from V and 0 bases from J; bases unmatched to any gene: 12.

The specimen was PBMCs from the stem cell graft donor, collected from the stem cell graft. This chain uses TRBV7-8 with TRBJ2-2; 7 positions agree with TRBD2. The TCR originated in a human donor who donated a stem cell graft to a child with acute lymphoblastic leukemia. CDR3 nucleotide sequence: TGTGCCAGCAGCCGCGCCACTAGCGTCTATGCGAACACCGGGGAGCTGTTTTTT. The encoded protein is CASSRATSVYANTGELFF.